One and the same sample provided the 6 T cell receptor beta chains below, sequenced in a study of T cell repertoires in cytomegalovirus infection. Via MiXCR, TCRdb re-called the reads, giving one row per CDR3 protein. The data contain approximately 630,000 distinct CDR3 sequences, 24% of them seen just once; the ten biggest clones take up roughly 8%. Material for sequencing was CD8+ T cells from PBMCs. Every receptor here comes from a human donor in good health (CMV status not recorded). Some clones in this sample may be carry-over from other donors' samples.

V is TRBV29-1 and J is TRBJ1-1, with D unclear. V was clipped by 2 bases and J by 4 bases, with 2 bases between them. Germline-derived CDR1 and CDR2 are SQVTM and ANQGSEA. This CDR3 has 10 residues. CDR3 bases: TGCAGCGTTGAACCCACTGAAGCTTTCTTT. It is translated as CSVEPTEAFF.

This clonotype was seen many times. This chain uses TRBV7-6 with TRBJ2-2; maybe TRBD1 (6 bases). There are 14 residues in the CDR3. With 4 bases removed from V and 1 base from J, the gap between germline ends came to 7 bases. Germline V gene lookup returns CDR1 SGHVS and CDR2 FNYEAQ. The CDR3 protein is CASSSTGNTGELFF. In DNA form, the CDR3 reads TGTGCCAGCAGCTCGACAGGGAACACCGGGGAGCTGTTTTTT.

For the CDR3, the DNA is TGCGCCAGCAGCGCTGAATATGAGCAGTTCTTC. Encoded protein: CASSAEYEQFF. V and J are TRBV5-1 and TRBJ2-1, with D uncertain. Germline CDR1 is SGHRS and CDR2 is YFSETQ. The germline V and J ends were trimmed by 4 bases and 8 bases, with 7 bases remaining between them. There are 11 residues in the CDR3.

This clonotype was seen more than once but under ten times. The V call is TRBV20-1, the J call TRBJ1-2; no clear D. Per germline, CDR1 DFQATT and CDR2 SNEGSKA (reference sequence). The CDR3 sequence is 12 residues long. The V gene lost 0 bases and the J gene lost 6 bases, with 8 bases spanning the gap. DNA of the CDR3: TGCAGTGCTAGAGACCAGGAAAATGGCTACACCTTC. Translating it yields CSARDQENGYTF.

This clonotype has a count of ten or more. This chain joins TRBV6-5 and TRBJ2-5; D possibly corresponds to TRBD2 (5 bases). CDR1 is MNHEY, CDR2 SVGAGI, per germline. The V end was cut by 0 bases, the J end by 5 bases, with 16 bases between. This CDR3 contains 16 residues. In nucleotides, the CDR3 is TGTGCCAGCAGTTACTCGACGAGAGCGGCGAGGGAGACCCAGTACTTC. It specifies CASSYSTRAARETQYF.

The chain couples TRBV29-1 to TRBJ2-3; D assignment may be TRBD1 or TRBD2 (5 bases each). CDR3 size: 15 residues. Deletions cut 3 bases from V and 0 bases from J, with 13 bases between. In germline, CDR1 is SQVTM, CDR2 ANQGSEA. CDR3 sequence reads: CSVEWDGDSTDTQYF. The CDR3, as DNA: TGCAGCGTTGAGTGGGACGGAGATAGCACAGATACGCAGTATTTT.